This T cell receptor beta chain was retrieved from a study of B cell selection in AIRE deficiency. Using immunoSEQ multiplex PCR, the repertoire was profiled, and TCRdb retains in-frame clones only, with some absent. The sample contains 13,000 to 15,000 clones, 90% to 95% of which appear only once. General observations from the study: CDR3s were shorter in shared Treg sequences, reflecting few non-templated nucleotide insertions. Of approximately 3,700 shared Treg TCRbeta sequences, approximately 31% were healthy-only, just under 9.5% patient-only. Patient Tconv cells held around 30% of Treg sequences shared by healthy donors.

The CDR3 has 16 residues. The junction had 7 bases not matched to a gene; V was cut back by 1 base and J by 2 bases. Germline V gene lookup returns CDR1 MGHRA and CDR2 YSYEKL. Comments on this clone: The antigen remains unidentified.

Regulatory T cells were sorted as CD4+CD25hiCD127low/negative cells. This sequence was found in a human donor with AIRE deficiency. Input material: Tregs sorted from PBMCs. This chain joins TRBV4-1 and TRBJ2-5; 7 bases align to TRBD1. The CDR3 is CASSQGGRQGQETQYF. CDR3 sequence (DNA): TGCGCCAGCAGCCAAGGGGGTAGACAGGGTCAAGAGACCCAGTACTTC.